This note documents a single T cell receptor (beta chain) sequence. The target of this receptor is not known. There are no base qualities to consult, and no much larger clone falls within one base. TCRbeta CDR3 regions were amplified from genomic DNA by means of the immunoSEQ Assay, a bias-controlled multiplex PCR. The paper's data handling went like this. Nucleated cell counts per sample were estimated from amplification of reference gene primers within the assay. To quantify the absolute abundance of each unique TCRbeta CDR3 rearrangement, sequence reads were collapsed and filtered. For each sample, productive Simpson clonality was calculated by taking the square root of Simpson's diversity index across productive rearrangements. This immuneACCESS table, as held by TCRdb, lists in-frame sequences with V and J called but not all clones. Of the missing ones, under half trace to an unresolved V gene in checked studies; the others have no known cause. The V and J calls and clone size were taken over from that table, and D and trimming were inferred from the DNA. In all, the sample holds about 34,000 clones, and over 60% of those were seen once. The ten top clones hold around 15% of the sample.

This entry is derived from a study of blood T cell repertoires in COVID-19 (dated by TCRdb to about 2020). Turning to the overall study: Samples covering the acute and convalescent phases of COVID-19 were provided by collaborators in the United States, Italy and Spain. The material from the prospective study consisted of cDNA or gDNA derived from T cells, B-cell-depleted T cells, or PBMCs. Deeply sampled blood TCRbeta repertoires from subjects exposed to, actively infected with, or recovered from COVID-19 were included in the dataset. A freely available public database, intended as a resource for researchers studying the immune response to SARS-CoV-2, is where the repertoires were released. The samples were drawn from two sources: the first 160 participants of the ongoing ImmuneRACE study, and fewer than 1,500 subjects contributed by 6 global collaborators. A de-identified subject ID, COVID-19 status, age in years and sex were almost always included in the sample metadata. HLA class I and class II types, where available, came from metadata supplied by the sample provider rather than from assay-based typing.

Each collaborating institution followed its own protocols to collect whole blood in K2EDTA tubes. For TCRbeta analysis, collaborator samples were shipped as frozen whole blood, as isolated PBMCs, or as DNA extracted from either sample type. Here is what the overall study found, with its caveats: Clinical and demographic metadata were provided uncurated, with the amount varying by source and participant.

Sequencing was done on a sample of peripheral blood. This sequence originates from a human donor in a cohort sampled during active COVID-19.

The DNA sequence is given as TGTGCCAGCAGCTTATCGGGAGACGAGCAGTACTTC. It is translated as CASSLSGDEQYF. This sequence uses TRBV7-9 and TRBJ2-7; 6 matching bases give a weak D call of TRBD2. The germline V gene (reference sequence) supplies CDR1 SEHNR and CDR2 FQNEAQ. Relative to germline, V is 2 bases shorter and J is 5 bases shorter, with 7 bases between their ends. There are 12 amino acids in the CDR3, from cysteine to phenylalanine inclusive. This entry keeps only the CDR3 DNA: 36 bases, framed from base 1.